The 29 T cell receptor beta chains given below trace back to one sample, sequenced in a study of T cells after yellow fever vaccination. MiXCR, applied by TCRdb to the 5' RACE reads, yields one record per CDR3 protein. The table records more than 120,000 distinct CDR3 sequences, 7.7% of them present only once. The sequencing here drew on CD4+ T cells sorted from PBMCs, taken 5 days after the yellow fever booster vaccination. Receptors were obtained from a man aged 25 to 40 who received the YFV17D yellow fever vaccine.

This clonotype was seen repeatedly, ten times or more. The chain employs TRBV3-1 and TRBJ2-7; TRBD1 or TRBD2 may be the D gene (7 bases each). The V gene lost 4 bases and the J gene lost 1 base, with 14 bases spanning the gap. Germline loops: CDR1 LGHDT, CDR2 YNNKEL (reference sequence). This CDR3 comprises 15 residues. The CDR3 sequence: CASSRGGDRSYEQYF. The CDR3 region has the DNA TGTGCCAGCAGCCGAGGGGGGGACAGATCCTACGAGCAGTACTTC.

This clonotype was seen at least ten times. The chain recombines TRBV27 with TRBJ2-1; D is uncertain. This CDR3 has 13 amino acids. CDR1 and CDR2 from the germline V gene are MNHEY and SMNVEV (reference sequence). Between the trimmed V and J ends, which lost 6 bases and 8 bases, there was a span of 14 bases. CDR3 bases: TGTGCCAGCAGCCCCGTCGTGGGCGATGAGCAGTTCTTC. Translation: CASSPVVGDEQFF.

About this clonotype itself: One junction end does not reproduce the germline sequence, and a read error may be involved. Written as DNA, the CDR3 is TGTTCCAGCAGCTCGCACTACGAGCAGTACTTC. It encodes CSSSSHYEQYF. The chain recombines TRBV7-2 with TRBJ2-7; D ambiguous. The CDR3 sequence is 11 residues long. CDR1 SGHTA and CDR2 FQGNSA come from the germline V gene.

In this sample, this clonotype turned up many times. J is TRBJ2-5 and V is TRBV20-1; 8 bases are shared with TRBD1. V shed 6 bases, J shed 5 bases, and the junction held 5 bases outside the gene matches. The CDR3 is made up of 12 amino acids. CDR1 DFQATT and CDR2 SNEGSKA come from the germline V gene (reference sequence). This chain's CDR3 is CSAETGAETQYF. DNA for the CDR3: TGCAGTGCAGAGACAGGGGCTGAGACCCAGTACTTC.

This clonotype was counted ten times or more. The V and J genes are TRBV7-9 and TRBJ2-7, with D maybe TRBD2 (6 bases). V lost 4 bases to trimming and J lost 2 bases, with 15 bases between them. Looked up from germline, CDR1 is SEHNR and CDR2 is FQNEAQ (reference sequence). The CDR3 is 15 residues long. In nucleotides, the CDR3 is TGTGCCAGCAGCTCGAAACTGGCGGGGACCTACGAGCAGTACTTC. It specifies CASSSKLAGTYEQYF.

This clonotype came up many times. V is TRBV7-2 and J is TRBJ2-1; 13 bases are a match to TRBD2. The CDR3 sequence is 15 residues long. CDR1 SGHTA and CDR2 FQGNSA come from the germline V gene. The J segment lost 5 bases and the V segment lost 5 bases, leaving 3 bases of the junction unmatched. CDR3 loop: CASSLGLAGNNEQFF. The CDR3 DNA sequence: TGTGCCAGCAGCCTGGGACTAGCGGGGAACAATGAGCAGTTCTTC.

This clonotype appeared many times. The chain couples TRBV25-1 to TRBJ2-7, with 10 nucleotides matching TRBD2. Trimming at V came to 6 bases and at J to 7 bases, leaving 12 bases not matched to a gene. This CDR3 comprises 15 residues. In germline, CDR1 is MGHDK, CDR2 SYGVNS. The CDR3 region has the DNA TGTGCCAGCAGCTCCCTCAGCGGGAGGGCGAAAGAGCAGTACTTC. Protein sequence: CASSSLSGRAKEQYF.

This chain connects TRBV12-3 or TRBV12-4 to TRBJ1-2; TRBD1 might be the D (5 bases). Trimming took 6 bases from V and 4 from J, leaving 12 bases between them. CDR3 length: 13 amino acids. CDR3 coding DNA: TGTGCCAGCAGCCGCCCCGGGGCCTATGGCTACACCTTC. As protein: CASSRPGAYGYTF.

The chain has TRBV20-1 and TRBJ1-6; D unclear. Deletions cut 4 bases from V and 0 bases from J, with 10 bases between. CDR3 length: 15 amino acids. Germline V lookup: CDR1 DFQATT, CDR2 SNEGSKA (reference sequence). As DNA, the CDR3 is TGCAGTGCTAAGGGCGTTCGCTCCTATAATTCACCCCTCCACTTT. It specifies CSAKGVRSYNSPLHF.

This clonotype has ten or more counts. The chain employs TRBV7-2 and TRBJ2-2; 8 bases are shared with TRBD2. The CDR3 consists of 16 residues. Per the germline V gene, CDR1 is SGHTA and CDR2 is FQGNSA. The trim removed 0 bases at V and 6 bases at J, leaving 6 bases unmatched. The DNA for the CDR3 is TGTGCCAGCAGCTTAGCGGCCAGCGGGAGCCCCGGGGAGCTGTTTTTT. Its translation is CASSLAASGSPGELFF.

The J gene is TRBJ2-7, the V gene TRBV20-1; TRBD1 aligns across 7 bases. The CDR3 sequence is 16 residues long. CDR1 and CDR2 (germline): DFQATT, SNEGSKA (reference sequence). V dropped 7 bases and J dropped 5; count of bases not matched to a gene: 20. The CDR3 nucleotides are TGCAGTGTCCTGGGCCAGGCCGCGACAGGGCAAAACGAGCAGTACTTC. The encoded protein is CSVLGQAATGQNEQYF.

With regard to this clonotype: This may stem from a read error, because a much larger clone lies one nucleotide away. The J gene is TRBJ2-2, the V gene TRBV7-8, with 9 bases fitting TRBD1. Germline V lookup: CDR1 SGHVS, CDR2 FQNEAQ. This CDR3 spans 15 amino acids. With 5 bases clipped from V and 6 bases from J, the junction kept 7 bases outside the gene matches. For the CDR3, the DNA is TGTGCCAGCAGCACAGGGGGCTCGGGGCCCGGGGAGCTGTTTTTT. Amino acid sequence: CASSTGGSGPGELFF.

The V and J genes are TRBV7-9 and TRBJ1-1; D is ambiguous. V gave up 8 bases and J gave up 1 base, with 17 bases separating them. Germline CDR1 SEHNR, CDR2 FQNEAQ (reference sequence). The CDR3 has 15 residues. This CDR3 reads CASQQYGGANTEAFF. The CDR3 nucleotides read TGTGCCAGCCAGCAATATGGAGGCGCGAACACTGAAGCTTTCTTT.

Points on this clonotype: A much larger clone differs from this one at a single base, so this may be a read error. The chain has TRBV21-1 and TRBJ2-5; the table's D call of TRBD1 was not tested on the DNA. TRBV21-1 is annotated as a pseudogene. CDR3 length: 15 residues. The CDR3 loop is CASSKAVGRGETQYF. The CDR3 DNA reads TGTGCCAGCAGCAAAGCCGTGGGAAGGGGAGAGACCCAGTACTTC.

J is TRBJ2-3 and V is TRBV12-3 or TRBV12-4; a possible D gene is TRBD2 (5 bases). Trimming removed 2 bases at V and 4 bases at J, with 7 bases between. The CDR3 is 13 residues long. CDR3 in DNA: TGTGCCAGCAGTTTAATGCGGGCAGATACGCAGTATTTT. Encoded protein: CASSLMRADTQYF.

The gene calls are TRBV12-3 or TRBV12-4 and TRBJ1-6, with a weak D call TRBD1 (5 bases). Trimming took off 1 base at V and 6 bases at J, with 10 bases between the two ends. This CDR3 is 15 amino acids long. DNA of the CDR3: TGTGCCAGCAGTTTAGGGGTGCAGGGTAATTCACCCCTCCACTTT. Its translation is CASSLGVQGNSPLHF.

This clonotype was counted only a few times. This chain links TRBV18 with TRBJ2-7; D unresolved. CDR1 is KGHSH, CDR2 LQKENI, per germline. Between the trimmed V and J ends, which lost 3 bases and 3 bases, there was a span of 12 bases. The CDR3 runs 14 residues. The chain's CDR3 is CASSPGAVYYEQYF. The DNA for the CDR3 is TGTGCCAGCTCACCTGGAGCTGTCTACTACGAGCAGTACTTC.

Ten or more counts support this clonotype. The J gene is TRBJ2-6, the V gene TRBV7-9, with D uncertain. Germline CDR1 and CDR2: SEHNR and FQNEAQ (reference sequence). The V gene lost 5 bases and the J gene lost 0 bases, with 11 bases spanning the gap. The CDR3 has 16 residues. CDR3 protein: CASSPGGPSGANVLTF. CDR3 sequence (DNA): TGTGCCAGCAGCCCGGGCGGCCCCTCTGGGGCCAACGTCCTGACTTTC.

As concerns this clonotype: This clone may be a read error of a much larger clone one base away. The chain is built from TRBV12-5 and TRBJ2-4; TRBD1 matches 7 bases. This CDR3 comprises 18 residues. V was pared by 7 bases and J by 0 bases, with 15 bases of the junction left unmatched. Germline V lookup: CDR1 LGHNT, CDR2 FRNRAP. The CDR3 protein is CASAADRVEVSAKNIQYF. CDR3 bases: TGTGCTAGTGCTGCTGACAGGGTGGAAGTTTCAGCCAAAAACATTCAGTACTTC. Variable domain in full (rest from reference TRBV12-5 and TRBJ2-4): DARVTQTPRHKVTEMGQEVTMRCQPILGHNTVFWYRQTMMQGLELLAYFRNRAPLDDSGMPKDRFSAEMPDATLATLKIQPSEPRDSAVYFCASAADRVEVSAKNIQYFGAGTRLSVL.

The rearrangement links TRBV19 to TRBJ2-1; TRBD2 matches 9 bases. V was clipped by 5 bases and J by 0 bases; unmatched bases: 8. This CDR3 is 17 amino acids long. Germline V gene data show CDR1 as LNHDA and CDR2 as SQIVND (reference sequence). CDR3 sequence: CASSGQGREGSYNEQFF. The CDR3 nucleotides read TGTGCCAGTAGTGGCCAAGGGCGGGAGGGCTCCTACAATGAGCAGTTCTTC.

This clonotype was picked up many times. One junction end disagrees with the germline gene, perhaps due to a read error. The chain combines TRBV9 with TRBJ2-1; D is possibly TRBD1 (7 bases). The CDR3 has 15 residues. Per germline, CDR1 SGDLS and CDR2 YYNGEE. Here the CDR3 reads CASSSGGTSVSEQLF. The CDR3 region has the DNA TGTGCCAGCAGCTCAGGGGGGACTTCTGTCAGTGAGCAGCTCTTC.

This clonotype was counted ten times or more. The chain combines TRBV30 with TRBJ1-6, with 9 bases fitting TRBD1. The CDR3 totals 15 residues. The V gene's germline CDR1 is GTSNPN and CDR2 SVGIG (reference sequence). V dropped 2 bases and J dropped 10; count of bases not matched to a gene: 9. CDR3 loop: CAWSWTGTGNSPLHF. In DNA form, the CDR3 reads TGTGCCTGGAGTTGGACCGGGACAGGGAACTCACCCCTCCACTTT.

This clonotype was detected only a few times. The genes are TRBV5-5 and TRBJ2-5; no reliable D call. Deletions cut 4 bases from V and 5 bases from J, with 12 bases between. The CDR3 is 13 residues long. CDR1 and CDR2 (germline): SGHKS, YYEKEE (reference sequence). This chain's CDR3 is CASSPYSRETQYF. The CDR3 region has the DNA TGTGCCAGCAGCCCATACTCCCGGGAGACCCAGTACTTC.

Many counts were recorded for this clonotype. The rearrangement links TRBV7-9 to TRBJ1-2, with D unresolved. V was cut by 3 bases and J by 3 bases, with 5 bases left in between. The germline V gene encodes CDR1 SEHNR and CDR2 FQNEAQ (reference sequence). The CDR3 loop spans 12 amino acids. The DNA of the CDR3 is TGTGCCAGCAGCTTCTCATACTATGGCTACACCTTC. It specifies CASSFSYYGYTF.

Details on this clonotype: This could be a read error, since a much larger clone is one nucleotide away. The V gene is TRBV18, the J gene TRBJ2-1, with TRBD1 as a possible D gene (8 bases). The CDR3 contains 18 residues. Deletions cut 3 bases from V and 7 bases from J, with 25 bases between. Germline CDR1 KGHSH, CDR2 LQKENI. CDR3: CASSPQGAAGVTLNEQFF. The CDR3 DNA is TGTGCCAGCTCACCTCAGGGGGCGGCGGGAGTGACGTTAAATGAGCAGTTCTTC.

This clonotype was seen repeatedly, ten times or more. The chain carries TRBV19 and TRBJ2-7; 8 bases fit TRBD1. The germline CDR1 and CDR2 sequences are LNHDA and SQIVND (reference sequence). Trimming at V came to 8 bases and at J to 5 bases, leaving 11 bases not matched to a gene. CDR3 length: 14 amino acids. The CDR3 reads CASRPRDRLHEQYF. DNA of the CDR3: TGTGCCAGTCGCCCCCGGGACAGGCTCCACGAGCAGTACTTC.

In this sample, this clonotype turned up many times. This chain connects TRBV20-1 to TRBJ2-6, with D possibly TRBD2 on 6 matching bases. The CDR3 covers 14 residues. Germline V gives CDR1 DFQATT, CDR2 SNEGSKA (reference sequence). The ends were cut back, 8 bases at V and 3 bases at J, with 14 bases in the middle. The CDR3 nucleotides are TGCAGTCTTGGAGGGCCCAGTGGGGCCAACGTCCTGACTTTC. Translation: CSLGGPSGANVLTF.

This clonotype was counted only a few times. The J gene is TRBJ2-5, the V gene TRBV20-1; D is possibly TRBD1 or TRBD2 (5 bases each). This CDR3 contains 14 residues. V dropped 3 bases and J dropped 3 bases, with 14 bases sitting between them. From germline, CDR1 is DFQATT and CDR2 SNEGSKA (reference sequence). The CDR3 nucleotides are TGCAGTGCTAGTTACTCGGGACGAGAAGAGACCCAGTACTTC. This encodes CSASYSGREETQYF.

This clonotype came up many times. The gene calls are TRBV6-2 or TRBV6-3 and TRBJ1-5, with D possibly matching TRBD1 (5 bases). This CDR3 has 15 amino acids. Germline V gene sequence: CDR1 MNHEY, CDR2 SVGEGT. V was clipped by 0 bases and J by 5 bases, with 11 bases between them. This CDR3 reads CASSYSPGTDQPQHF. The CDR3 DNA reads TGTGCCAGCAGTTACTCGCCAGGGACGGATCAGCCCCAGCATTTT.